Each of the 29 T cell receptor beta chains below was sequenced from the same sample in a study of cytomegalovirus exposure and HLA in healthy donors. Researchers ran the PCR with 60 Vbeta and 13 Jbeta primers. The assay was immunoSEQ multiplex PCR, and TCRdb's table has in-frame clones only and misses some. This table holds about 170,000 clones, around four fifths found once. Material for sequencing was PBMCs. The receptor source for this set is a girl aged 2-10 years in good health and CMV-seropositive.

This clone has more than one count but fewer than ten. The chain combines TRBV5-1 with TRBJ2-5, with 8 bases that match TRBD1. Germline V gene data show CDR1 as SGHRS and CDR2 as YFSETQ. The V gene end was trimmed by 4 bases and the J gene end by 2 bases; junction bases not matched to a gene: 7. The CDR3 spans 15 residues. The CDR3 DNA is TGCGCCAGCAGCGTGACAGGGGCGACTCAAGAGACCCAGTACTTC. This encodes CASSVTGATQETQYF.

V usage is TRBV28 and J usage is TRBJ2-6; D gene ambiguous. This CDR3 region has 13 residues. With 6 bases removed from V and 4 bases from J, the gap between germline ends came to 7 bases. CDR1 is MDHEN, CDR2 SYDVKM, per germline. The CDR3 DNA reads as TGTGCCAGCAGCTCCCCGGGGGCCAACGTCCTGACTTTC. Amino acid sequence: CASSSPGANVLTF.

The genes are TRBV5-4 and TRBJ2-2; the D is unclear. This CDR3 contains 11 residues. V was clipped by 2 bases and J by 8 bases, with 4 bases between them. Per the germline V gene, CDR1 is SGHNT and CDR2 is YYREEE (reference sequence). The CDR3 bases are TGTGCCAGCAGCTTCAATGGGGAGCTGTTTTTT. It encodes CASSFNGELFF. The full variable domain, rest sourced from reference TRBV5-4 and TRBJ2-2, is ETGVTQSPTHLIKTRGQQVTLRCSSQSGHNTVSWYQQALGQGPQFIFQYYREEENGRGNFPPRFSGLQFPNYSSELNVNALELDDSALYLCASSFNGELFFGEGSRLTVL.

The V call is TRBV1, the J call TRBJ2-3; TRBD1 is taken as the D call from the table, unchecked against the DNA. TRBV1 represents a pseudogene. This CDR3 has 14 residues. The CDR3 DNA is TGCACCAGCAGCCAGGGACAGGGGACAGATACGCAGTATTTT. Encoded protein: CTSSQGQGTDTQYF.

The V call is TRBV6-1, the J call TRBJ2-1; D gene uncertain. CDR1 MNHNS and CDR2 SASEGT come from the germline V gene. The CDR3 is 15 amino acids. Trimming shortened V by 1 base and J by 0 bases, and 7 bases separated the two germline ends. For the CDR3, the DNA is TGTGCCAGCAGTGAAGAACATTCCTCCTACAATGAGCAGTTCTTC. Protein sequence: CASSEEHSSYNEQFF.

This chain connects TRBV2 to TRBJ2-7; D ambiguous. The V end was cut by 0 bases, the J end by 3 bases, with 12 bases between. CDR1 and CDR2 from the germline V gene are SNHLY and FYNNEI. The CDR3 is 15 amino acids. DNA for the CDR3: TGTGCCAGCAGTGAAGCGCTTCGATCCGGCTACGAGCAGTACTTC. This encodes CASSEALRSGYEQYF.

The CDR3 nucleotides read TGTGCCAGCGCGGCATACAATGAGCAGTTCTTC. It encodes CASAAYNEQFF. V gene TRBV6-5 combines with J gene TRBJ2-1; D is uncertain. This CDR3 region has 11 residues. V was trimmed by 8 bases and J by 4 bases, leaving 6 bases between them. The germline V gene encodes CDR1 MNHEY and CDR2 SVGAGI.

The CDR3 is CASSPSFRRGFTDTQYF. CDR3 nucleotide sequence: TGTGCCAGCAGCCCCAGCTTCAGGCGAGGGTTCACAGATACGCAGTATTTT. V and J are TRBV9 and TRBJ2-3; TRBD2 is a possible D gene (5 bases). Trimming pared 4 bases from V and 2 bases from J, leaving 20 bases between. This CDR3 contains 17 residues. From germline, CDR1 is SGDLS and CDR2 YYNGEE. Full variable domain (remainder filled in from reference TRBV9 and TRBJ2-3): DSGVTQTPKHLITATGQRVTLRCSPRSGDLSVYWYQQSLDQGLQFLIQYYNGEERAKGNILERFSAQQFPDLHSELNLSSLELGDSALYFCASSPSFRRGFTDTQYFGPGTRLTVL.

V is TRBV9 and J is TRBJ1-3, with 7 bases identical to TRBD1. The trim removed 3 bases at V and 9 bases at J, leaving 6 bases unmatched. The CDR3 loop spans 13 amino acids. Germline CDR1 is SGDLS and CDR2 is YYNGEE. CDR3 sequence reads: CASSDRQGGTIYF. As DNA, the CDR3 is TGTGCCAGCAGCGACCGACAGGGAGGCACCATATATTTT. The whole variable domain, filled in from reference TRBV9 and TRBJ1-3, reads DSGVTQTPKHLITATGQRVTLRCSPRSGDLSVYWYQQSLDQGLQFLIQYYNGEERAKGNILERFSAQQFPDLHSELNLSSLELGDSALYFCASSDRQGGTIYFGEGSWLTVV.

The chain is built from TRBV27 and TRBJ2-7; TRBD2 matches 12 bases. This CDR3 region has 15 residues. With V trimmed by 6 bases and J by 3 bases, 6 bases remained unmatched. From germline, CDR1 is MNHEY and CDR2 SMNVEV (reference sequence). The CDR3 sequence: CASSLLAGGIYEQYF. CDR3 DNA sequence: TGTGCCAGCAGCTTACTAGCGGGAGGAATCTACGAGCAGTACTTC.

V usage is TRBV2 and J usage is TRBJ2-2; D uncertain. This CDR3 comprises 14 residues. Germline V gene sequence: CDR1 SNHLY, CDR2 FYNNEI. V shed 4 bases and J shed 4 bases, with 10 bases lying between them. The CDR3 DNA reads TGTGCCAGCAGTGCCGAGCAGGTCACCGGGGAGCTGTTTTTT. It specifies CASSAEQVTGELFF. The whole variable domain, remainder taken from reference TRBV2 and TRBJ2-2, is EPEVTQTPSHQVTQMGQEVILRCVPISNHLYFYWYRQILGQKVEFLVSFYNNEISEKSEIFDDQFSVERPDGSNFTLKIRSTKLEDSAMYFCASSAEQVTGELFFGEGSRLTVL.

CDR3 residues: CASSVRGGQGWDTIYF. For the CDR3, the DNA is TGTGCCAGCAGCGTCCGAGGAGGGCAGGGCTGGGACACCATATATTTT. V gene TRBV9 combines with J gene TRBJ1-3; TRBD1 is a possible D gene (5 bases). Looked up from germline, CDR1 is SGDLS and CDR2 is YYNGEE. There are 16 residues in the CDR3. The ends were cut back, 2 bases at V and 8 bases at J, with 20 bases in the middle.

DNA for the CDR3: TGTGCCACCAGCAGAGATTCATCGATCGACAGGACTGAAGCTTTCTTT. It is translated as CATSRDSSIDRTEAFF. The J gene is TRBJ1-1, the V gene TRBV15; a possible D gene is TRBD1 (6 bases). CDR1 and CDR2 from the germline V gene are LNHNV and YYDKDF (reference sequence). V was clipped by 0 bases and J by 5 bases, with 16 bases between them. This CDR3 spans 16 amino acids. Based on the CDR3 plus reference TRBV15 and TRBJ1-1, the full variable domain is DAMVIQNPRYQVTQFGKPVTLSCSQTLNHNVMYWYQQKSSQAPKLLFHYYDKDFNNEADTPDNFQSRRPNTSFCFLDIRSPGLGDTAMYLCATSRDSSIDRTEAFFGQGTRLTVV.

The V and J genes are TRBV5-3 and TRBJ2-1, with D possibly being TRBD2 (5 bases). TRBV5-3 is filed as an ORF, its function uncertain. The V gene lost 0 bases and the J gene lost 2 bases, with 9 bases spanning the gap. The CDR3 is made up of 15 amino acids. The CDR3 region has the DNA TGTGCCAGAAGCTTGGGGACTCCCCCCTACAATGAGCAGTTCTTC. Its protein product is CARSLGTPPYNEQFF.

On this clone itself: The identical CDR3 is also encoded by other nucleotide sequences in the sample. The rearrangement joins TRBV6-5 to TRBJ1-5, with unresolved D. This CDR3 region has 15 residues. With 6 bases removed from V and 3 bases from J, the gap between germline ends came to 15 bases. CDR1 is MNHEY, CDR2 SVGAGI, per germline. The DNA for the CDR3 is TGTGCCAGCAGACCCTACCGGTCGCTCAATCAGCCCCAGCATTTT. It encodes CASRPYRSLNQPQHF.

The V gene is TRBV27, the J gene TRBJ1-2; D possibly corresponds to TRBD1 (6 bases). This CDR3 is 14 amino acids long. CDR1 and CDR2 (germline): MNHEY, SMNVEV (reference sequence). The V end lost 3 bases, the J end lost 7 bases, and 15 bases lay between the germline ends. The CDR3 DNA follows: TGTGCCAGCAGTTTCGCGGGGGGCGCTTCTGGCTACACCTTC. Encoded protein: CASSFAGGASGYTF.

V gene TRBV30 combines with J gene TRBJ2-1, with TRBD2 matching 12 bases. The CDR3 is 14 residues long. V shed 3 bases and J 7 bases; nucleotides not matched to a gene: 4. Germline V gives CDR1 GTSNPN, CDR2 SVGIG (reference sequence). CDR3 coding DNA: TGTGCCTGGAGGACTAGCGGGAGTCGTAATGAGCAGTTCTTC. It specifies CAWRTSGSRNEQFF.

The chain joins TRBV18 to TRBJ1-1, with D unclear. CDR1 and CDR2 (germline): KGHSH, LQKENI. The CDR3 totals 12 residues. V lost 6 bases, J lost 11 bases, and 16 bases lay in between. DNA of the CDR3: TGTGCCAGCTCCCCTGACTTCCCGGAGGCTTTCTTT. Protein sequence: CASSPDFPEAFF.

The CDR3 protein is CASTRTSGRGETQYF. CDR3 DNA sequence: TGCGCCAGCACCCGAACTAGCGGGAGGGGTGAGACCCAGTACTTC. This chain links TRBV4-1 with TRBJ2-5; 13 bases are shared with TRBD2. The junction had 7 bases not matched to a gene; V was cut back by 7 bases and J by 5 bases. Looked up from germline, CDR1 is MGHRA and CDR2 is YSYEKL. The CDR3 is 15 residues long.

This clone has a handful of counts. This chain links TRBV30 with TRBJ1-5; D gene ambiguous. The CDR3 is made up of 11 amino acids. Per the germline V gene, CDR1 is GTSNPN and CDR2 is SVGIG (reference sequence). Trimming cost V 3 bases and J 12 bases, with 12 bases left between them. CDR3 nucleotides: TGTGCCTGGAGCGTACAGACGGTCCAGCATTTT. This translates into CAWSVQTVQHF.

This chain uses TRBV6-4 with TRBJ1-2; D gene ambiguous. V dropped 0 bases and J dropped 10 bases, with 12 bases sitting between them. The CDR3 has 13 residues. Germline loops: CDR1 MRHNA, CDR2 SNTAGT. This CDR3 is CASSDSAESLYTF. CDR3 bases: TGTGCCAGCAGTGACTCCGCCGAGTCCCTCTACACCTTC.

The chain links TRBV30 to TRBJ2-5; D is perhaps TRBD2 (6 bases). With 1 base removed from V and 5 bases from J, the gap between germline ends came to 17 bases. CDR3 size: 15 residues. Germline V gene lookup returns CDR1 GTSNPN and CDR2 SVGIG (reference sequence). For the CDR3, the DNA is TGTGCCTGGAGTGGGCTGACTAGGGCCCGGGAGACCCAGTACTTC. Amino acid sequence: CAWSGLTRARETQYF.

The rearrangement joins TRBV15 to TRBJ2-7; perhaps TRBD2 as D (6 bases). This CDR3 has 14 residues. V gave up 8 bases and J gave up 6 bases, with 20 bases separating them. Germline loops: CDR1 LNHNV, CDR2 YYDKDF (reference sequence). The CDR3 coding sequence is TGTGCCACCGACAAAGGACTGCTCGGGGGCGAGCAGTACTTC. It is translated as CATDKGLLGGEQYF.

The V gene is TRBV10-2, the J gene TRBJ1-2; the D is unclear. V lost 7 bases to trimming and J lost 2 bases, with 8 bases between them. The CDR3 has 12 residues. The V gene's germline CDR1 is WSHSY and CDR2 SAAADI. The CDR3 region has the DNA TGCGCCAGCACCCAGCGGAACTATGGCTACACCTTC. Protein: CASTQRNYGYTF.

The chain employs TRBV4-1 and TRBJ2-3, with TRBD2 matching over 12 bases. After removal of 1 base from V and 5 bases from J, the junction contained 10 bases not matched to a gene. Germline assignment: CDR1 MGHRA and CDR2 YSYEKL. The CDR3 extends over 18 amino acids. The CDR3 region has the DNA TGCGCCAGCAGCCAAGGCCTAGCGGGAGGGTGGTTTGGAGATACGCAGTATTTT. This sequence encodes CASSQGLAGGWFGDTQYF.

V is TRBV7-9 and J is TRBJ2-1, with D possibly matching TRBD2 (6 bases). CDR3 length: 12 residues. Trimming took 5 bases from V and 5 from J, leaving 7 bases between them. Germline V gene sequence: CDR1 SEHNR, CDR2 FQNEAQ (reference sequence). CDR3 amino acids: CASSPGDNEQFF. The CDR3 bases are TGTGCCAGCAGCCCGGGAGACAATGAGCAGTTCTTC.

CDR3: CAWSVAQTGNTIYF. The CDR3 nucleotides are TGTGCCTGGAGTGTGGCTCAAACTGGAAACACCATATATTTT. The V call is TRBV30, the J call TRBJ1-3; D gene ambiguous. Per the germline V gene, CDR1 is GTSNPN and CDR2 is SVGIG (reference sequence). The CDR3 extends over 14 amino acids. V shed 0 bases and J shed 2 bases, with 8 bases lying between them.

This clone occurred a few times. CDR3 sequence (DNA): TGCAGCGTTGACCGGGACAACCTTCCGAACACTGAAGCTTTCTTT. Protein product: CSVDRDNLPNTEAFF. This chain joins TRBV29-1 and TRBJ1-1; the D gene is possibly TRBD1 (6 bases). The germline gives CDR1 SQVTM, CDR2 ANQGSEA. The CDR3 has 15 residues. Trimming pared 3 bases from V and 1 base from J, leaving 15 bases between.

The chain carries TRBV5-1 and TRBJ2-2; 7 nucleotides line up with TRBD2. CDR1 and CDR2 from the germline V gene are SGHRS and YFSETQ. The length of the CDR3 is 17 residues. With 3 bases clipped from V and 4 bases from J, the junction kept 12 bases outside the gene matches. The CDR3 loop reads CASSSFGLGPGTGELFF. As DNA, the CDR3 is TGCGCCAGCAGCTCCTTTGGACTAGGTCCGGGCACCGGGGAGCTGTTTTTT.